One and the same sample provided the 29 T cell receptor beta chains below, sequenced in a study of shared clonotypes between healthy human individuals. Naive-designated CD8 cells lacked CD45RO, were positively enriched for CCR7, and omitted terminally differentiated effector memory CD45RA+ cells. Using immunoSEQ multiplex PCR, the repertoire was profiled, and TCRdb retains in-frame clones only, with some absent. The data show hundreds of thousands of clones, approximately 96% seen once. Source material: naive CD8+ T cells sorted from blood. These receptors were collected from a woman in her thirties in good health.

With regard to this clone: Other nucleotide sequences in the sample specify the same CDR3. This chain joins TRBV10-3 and TRBJ1-2; D might be TRBD1 (5 bases). The germline V and J ends were trimmed by 0 bases and 7 bases, with 6 bases remaining between them. CDR3 length: 12 residues. CDR1 is ENHRY, CDR2 SYGVKD, per germline. CDR3: CAISESGGGYTF. CDR3 DNA: TGTGCCATCAGTGAGTCGGGGGGTGGCTACACCTTC.

V is TRBV10-2 and J is TRBJ2-5; 8 nucleotides line up with TRBD2. Germline V lookup: CDR1 WSHSY, CDR2 SAAADI. The CDR3 consists of 15 residues. V lost 0 bases to trimming and J lost 4 bases; unmatched junction nucleotides: 4. As DNA, the CDR3 is TGCGCCAGCAGTGAGTCAGGGGCGGGAGGAGAGACCCAGTACTTC. It codes for CASSESGAGGETQYF.

The V and J genes are TRBV13 and TRBJ2-7; a weak D match, TRBD2 (6 bases). This CDR3 comprises 13 residues. Trimming stripped 1 base from V and 3 bases from J, with 7 bases between. Germline assignment: CDR1 PRHDT and CDR2 FYEKMQ (reference sequence). CDR3 amino acids: CASSLASDYEQYF. The CDR3 bases are TGTGCCAGCAGCTTAGCTAGCGACTACGAGCAGTACTTC.

Written as DNA, the CDR3 is TGTGCCAGCAGTTACGCCAGAGGGAACACTGAAGCTTTCTTT. Amino acids: CASSYARGNTEAFF. The V call is TRBV6-5, the J call TRBJ1-1, with unresolved D. Germline assignment: CDR1 MNHEY and CDR2 SVGAGI. This CDR3 is built from 14 residues. Deletions cut 2 bases from V and 1 base from J, with 8 bases between.

The V and J genes are TRBV28 and TRBJ1-1; perhaps TRBD1 as D (5 bases). The CDR3 is made up of 15 amino acids. The V end lost 3 bases, the J end lost 1 base, and 12 bases lay between the germline ends. CDR1 is MDHEN, CDR2 SYDVKM, per germline. The CDR3 DNA is TGTGCCAGCAGTTTGGGGGGGGAAGGGAACACTGAAGCTTTCTTT. Translated, it gives CASSLGGEGNTEAFF. The variable domain in full, with the rest retrieved from reference TRBV28 and TRBJ1-1, is DVKVTQSSRYLVKRTGEKVFLECVQDMDHENMFWYRQDPGLGLRLIYFSYDVKMKEKGDIPEGYSVSREKKERFSLILESASTNQTSMYLCASSLGGEGNTEAFFGQGTRLTVV.

This clone was observed once. The V gene is TRBV4-1, the J gene TRBJ2-5; 7 bases map to TRBD2. The CDR3 consists of 16 residues. CDR1 is MGHRA and CDR2 is YSYEKL in the germline V gene. The junction had 10 bases not matched to a gene; V was cut back by 1 base and J by 5 bases. The CDR3 nucleotides are TGCGCCAGCAGCCAAGTATGGGCGGGAGTCGAGGAGACCCAGTACTTC. Encoded protein: CASSQVWAGVEETQYF.

Comments on this clone: Other DNA sequences in the sample encode the same CDR3. J is TRBJ2-5 and V is TRBV7-9; a weak D match, TRBD1 (5 bases). Germline values: CDR1 SEHNR, CDR2 FQNEAQ (reference sequence). The V gene lost 1 base and the J gene lost 0 bases, with 6 bases spanning the gap. This CDR3 is built from 14 residues. The CDR3 sequence: CASSLGQNQETQYF. CDR3 nucleotide sequence: TGTGCCAGCAGCTTAGGACAGAACCAAGAGACCCAGTACTTC.

CDR3 DNA: TGTGCCAGCAGCTCCAGCGGGAACAATGAGCAGTTCTTC. This codes for CASSSSGNNEQFF. The chain has TRBV5-5 and TRBJ2-1; the match to TRBD2 covers 7 bases. This CDR3 contains 13 residues. Germline V lookup: CDR1 SGHKS, CDR2 YYEKEE (reference sequence). With V trimmed by 3 bases and J by 5 bases, 2 bases remained unmatched.

A single count supports this clone. Other DNA sequences in this sample translate to the same CDR3. V gene TRBV7-9 combines with J gene TRBJ1-1; no reliable D call. The CDR3 is 14 amino acids. Germline-derived CDR1 and CDR2 are SEHNR and FQNEAQ (reference sequence). V was pared by 1 base and J by 2 bases, with 8 bases between. In DNA form, the CDR3 reads TGTGCCAGCAGCTTAGTGGGCGGAAACACTGAAGCTTTCTTT. This encodes CASSLVGGNTEAFF.

The chain employs TRBV5-4 and TRBJ2-5; D call uncertain. The J call may be wrong; the DNA end is better matched by TRBJ2-7. CDR3 length equals 12 residues. Germline V CDR1 and CDR2: SGHNT, YYREEE (reference sequence). Here the CDR3 DNA reads TGTGCCAGCAGCTTGGGGGACTACGAGCAGTACTTC. It is translated as CASSLGDYEQYF.

This chain uses TRBV6-1 with TRBJ2-7, with no clear D. The CDR3 covers 12 residues. Germline V lookup: CDR1 MNHNS, CDR2 SASEGT. V was pared by 3 bases and J by 4 bases, with 7 bases between. The DNA of the CDR3 is TGTGCCAGCAGTGATTTCATTTACGAGCAGTACTTC. It yields the protein CASSDFIYEQYF.

The chain joins TRBV6-5 to TRBJ1-5; TRBD1 might be the D (5 bases). Trimming left V 6 bases short and J 3 bases short, with 12 bases between. CDR1 and CDR2 from the germline V gene are MNHEY and SVGAGI. The CDR3 is 14 amino acids. The CDR3: CASRAAGNNQPQHF. DNA of the CDR3: TGTGCCAGCAGGGCCGCAGGGAACAATCAGCCCCAGCATTTT.

Notes on this clone: Other DNA sequences within the sample encode an identical CDR3. This chain connects TRBV27 to TRBJ2-7; D is undetermined. The V end was cut by 0 bases, the J end by 4 bases, with 7 bases between. This CDR3 spans 13 amino acids. Per the germline V gene, CDR1 is MNHEY and CDR2 is SMNVEV (reference sequence). The CDR3 bases are TGTGCCAGCAGTTTATCTACCGGGTACGAGCAGTACTTC. Translation: CASSLSTGYEQYF.

V gene TRBV2 combines with J gene TRBJ1-5; no clear D. The germline V gene has CDR1 SNHLY and CDR2 FYNNEI. V lost 0 bases and J lost 10, with 4 bases in between. The CDR3 extends over 11 amino acids. This chain's CDR3 is CASSEAGPQHF. CDR3 DNA: TGTGCCAGCAGTGAAGCGGGACCCCAGCATTTT.

V gene TRBV5-6 combines with J gene TRBJ1-2; D is perhaps TRBD1 (5 bases). V was pared by 3 bases and J by 7 bases, with 13 bases between. Germline CDR1 and CDR2: SGHDT and YYEEEE. The CDR3 totals 13 residues. CDR3 in DNA: TGTGCCAGCAGCTCCAGGACGGGGGGTGGCTACACCTTC. Protein product: CASSSRTGGGYTF.

V gene TRBV6-1 combines with J gene TRBJ1-5, with D maybe TRBD1 (6 bases). V lost 9 bases, J lost 6 bases, and 18 bases lay in between. Looked up from germline, CDR1 is MNHNS and CDR2 is SASEGT. The CDR3 runs 14 residues. The CDR3 region is CASFGGGFAQPQHF. The DNA of the CDR3 is TGTGCCAGTTTCGGAGGGGGGTTTGCTCAGCCCCAGCATTTT.

The chain carries TRBV14 and TRBJ2-2, with TRBD1 matching 10 bases. The CDR3 has 17 amino acids. The germline V gene encodes CDR1 SGHDN and CDR2 FVKESK. J lost 4 bases, V lost 2 bases, and 7 bases had no gene match. The DNA for the CDR3 is TGTGCCAGCAGCCAACTGACAGGGGGCGCGAGCACCGGGGAGCTGTTTTTT. Translation gives CASSQLTGGASTGELFF.

V is TRBV4-2 and J is TRBJ2-4; D possibly corresponds to TRBD2 (6 bases). The CDR3 is 16 amino acids. Germline V gene data show CDR1 as LGHNA and CDR2 as YNFKEQ. V lost 0 bases and J lost 9, with 18 bases in between. The CDR3 sequence is CASSQDGGEGSAIQYF. The CDR3 nucleotides read TGTGCCAGCAGCCAAGATGGAGGGGAAGGATCAGCCATTCAGTACTTC.

The CDR3 bases are TGTGCCAGCAGTTTAAGGCTCTTGGGGACAGGGAATAATGAGCAGTTCTTC. Its translation is CASSLRLLGTGNNEQFF. This chain joins TRBV28 and TRBJ2-1; 9 bases map to TRBD1. The CDR3 covers 17 residues. CDR1 and CDR2 (germline): MDHEN, SYDVKM. Trimming at V came to 2 bases and at J to 7 bases, leaving 12 bases not matched to a gene.

The chain carries TRBV27 and TRBJ2-3; no clear D. The V end lost 3 bases, the J end lost 0 bases, and 4 bases lay between the germline ends. CDR1 and CDR2 (germline): MNHEY, SMNVEV (reference sequence). CDR3 size: 13 residues. DNA of the CDR3: TGTGCCAGCAGTTTCAGTAGCACAGATACGCAGTATTTT. It specifies CASSFSSTDTQYF.

The CDR3 loop reads CAWSLTGAYEQYF. In nucleotides, the CDR3 is TGTGCCTGGAGTCTTACGGGGGCTTACGAGCAGTACTTC. V usage is TRBV30 and J usage is TRBJ2-7, with D possibly being TRBD1 or TRBD2 (6 bases each). The CDR3 is 13 amino acids. The V gene lost 2 bases and the J gene lost 4 bases, with 12 bases spanning the gap. Germline CDR1 reads GTSNPN; CDR2 reads SVGIG (reference sequence).

The J gene is TRBJ1-3, the V gene TRBV28; D uncertain. The CDR3 sequence is 16 residues long. V was clipped by 7 bases and J by 0 bases, with 16 bases between them. Germline CDR1 reads MDHEN; CDR2 reads SYDVKM. As DNA, the CDR3 is TGTGCCAGCACTCCAGATCCACCCTCCTCTGGAAACACCATATATTTT. The encoded protein is CASTPDPPSSGNTIYF.

This chain connects TRBV5-4 to TRBJ2-7; no definite D call. This CDR3 comprises 14 residues. The V gene's germline CDR1 is SGHNT and CDR2 YYREEE (reference sequence). V was pared by 4 bases and J by 2 bases, with 13 bases between. The CDR3 loop reads CASSPPSKPYEQYF. CDR3 nucleotide sequence: TGTGCCAGCAGCCCCCCTAGTAAGCCCTACGAGCAGTACTTC.

This chain links TRBV27 with TRBJ2-1; D is perhaps TRBD2 (6 bases). Germline values: CDR1 MNHEY, CDR2 SMNVEV (reference sequence). This CDR3 region has 15 residues. The V gene lost 6 bases and the J gene lost 0 bases, with 12 bases spanning the gap. CDR3 sequence (DNA): TGTGCCAGCAGGACCGGGACTTACTCCTACAATGAGCAGTTCTTC. The encoded protein is CASRTGTYSYNEQFF.

The table lists this clone with a count of one. The CDR3 DNA sequence: TGTGCCAGCAGCGACAAGTTAGCGGGATTAAGCACAGATACGCAGTATTTT. Residues: CASSDKLAGLSTDTQYF. V is TRBV9 and J is TRBJ2-3; 8 bases agree with TRBD2. The trim removed 3 bases at V and 0 bases at J, leaving 9 bases unmatched. Germline assignment: CDR1 SGDLS and CDR2 YYNGEE. The CDR3 loop spans 17 amino acids.

This chain links TRBV7-3 with TRBJ1-2; the match to TRBD1 covers 12 bases. Looked up from germline, CDR1 is SGHTA and CDR2 is FQGTGA. This CDR3 spans 15 amino acids. With V trimmed by 5 bases and J by 6 bases, 7 bases remained unmatched. The CDR3 DNA is TGTGCCAGCAGCCCCAGGGGACAGGGGGCGAATGGCTACACCTTC. This sequence encodes CASSPRGQGANGYTF.

J is TRBJ1-1 and V is TRBV13; possibly TRBD1 for D (6 bases). CDR1 and CDR2 (germline): PRHDT, FYEKMQ (reference sequence). This CDR3 contains 14 residues. V gave up 1 base and J gave up 1 base, with 7 bases separating them. The CDR3 nucleotides are TGTGCCAGCAGCTTAGCAGGGGAGAACACTGAAGCTTTCTTT. Amino acid sequence: CASSLAGENTEAFF.

The chain is built from TRBV27 and TRBJ2-1; 14 bases fit TRBD2. The CDR3 length is 15 residues. V gave up 5 bases and J gave up 9 bases; unmatched junction bases: 6. Germline CDR1 MNHEY, CDR2 SMNVEV (reference sequence). The CDR3, as DNA: TGTGCCAGCAGTCCCGGGACTAGCGGGAGAACTGAGCAGTTCTTC. This sequence encodes CASSPGTSGRTEQFF.

This chain joins TRBV6-1 and TRBJ2-7; a weak D match, TRBD1 (6 bases). The CDR3 loop spans 17 amino acids. Trimming shortened V by 2 bases and J by 2 bases, and 19 bases separated the two germline ends. CDR1 MNHNS and CDR2 SASEGT come from the germline V gene. The CDR3 region is CASSELVRTVLTYEQYF. The CDR3 bases are TGTGCCAGCAGTGAATTGGTCCGGACAGTCCTGACCTACGAGCAGTACTTC.